This T cell receptor beta chain was sequenced for a study of shared clonotypes between healthy human individuals. Study-wide findings and caveats: Apart from blood, nothing was sampled; tissue repertoires likely differ.

Of note for this clone: Its antigen is unidentified.

Assay used: immunoSEQ multiplex PCR; TCRdb lists only in-frame clones, some missing. The sample includes some 320,000 clones, roughly 91% seen only once; the top ten take around 15%. The germline gives CDR1 MDHEN, CDR2 SYDVKM. J was trimmed by 4 bases and V by 7 bases; bases with no gene match: 7. The CDR3 has 15 amino acids. The sequence was obtained from a man younger than 30 in good health. The J gene is TRBJ2-2, the V gene TRBV28, with 9 bases fitting TRBD1. Sequenced input: memory CD8+ T cells sorted from blood. As to subset: CD45RO+ cells pooled with CCR7-negative TemRA cells. The CDR3 sequence is CASTLTGGSTGELFF. The CDR3 region has the DNA TGTGCCAGCACTCTGACAGGGGGAAGCACCGGGGAGCTGTTTTTT.